The T cell receptor (beta chain) described here comes from a study of CD8+CD57+ T cells in acquired aplastic anemia (dated by TCRdb to about 2018). A note on the overall study: DNA extracted from sorted CD4+ and CD8+ cells had a mean of around 3 ug, with a range of roughly 0.2 to 30 ug. An average of roughly 10 million reads for CD4+ cells and around 11 million reads for CD8+ cells was obtained from healthy donor samples. The full study reports these points: CD8+ Simpson's diversity did not differ significantly between patients and healthy controls (P=0.060). About 30 CD8+ CDR3 sequences were found to be shared between patients and controls, but these sequences appeared to be highly expressed in patients and within the immunodominant clones of the patients.

As regards this clonotype: Its target antigen remains unknown. No qualities accompany the bases; no much larger clone lies one base away.

Genomic DNA served as template for TCR beta VDJ combination and CDR3 sequence profiling. An Illumina HiSeq 2000 was the platform used for TCR repertoire sequencing. Per the authors' processing: TRBV/TRBJ rearrangement plots, CDR3 size and DJ length profiles, and Simpson's diversity index were used to assess repertoires. Whichever DNA sequence was most abundant in the deep sequencing data was defined as the immunodominant clone. CDR3 amino acid sequences were checked for sharing between subjects and were compared against published repertoires and the VDJdb database. TCRdb cleaned the public reads at Q25 with fastp, built clones with MiXCR and kept in-frame beta chains. Entries that share a CDR3 protein sequence are merged under the most common genes and DNA. None of the V and J calls come from the authors' own analysis; TCRdb made them. The sample records some 42,000 distinct CDR3 sequences, approximately 67% of which are singletons. About 22% of the sample lies in the top ten.

In this study, sorted CD4+ and CD8+ T cells from the blood of healthy subjects and of severe aplastic anemia patients had their TCR repertoires deep-sequenced. Ficoll-Paque density gradient centrifugation was used to isolate peripheral blood mononuclear cells. Before DNA extraction, CD4+ and CD8+ T cells were sorted with FACS or magnetic beads. The sequenced material came from sorted CD4+, CD8+, or CD8+CD57+ T cells (not recorded which) from PBMCs. This sequence was found in a human donor in good health, serving as a control.

The CDR3 corresponds to CATSRDEGGTGGFSTF. Read as DNA, the sequence is TGTGCCACCAGCAGGGACGAGGGCGGGACAGGGGGTTTTAGCACCTTC. The sequence links TRBV15 to TRBJ1-2; a stretch of 11 junction bases matches TRBD1. The CDR3 measures 16 amino acids from cysteine to phenylalanine. Left in the record is the CDR3 DNA by itself, 48 bases read in frame from the first base. Reading the germline V gene (reference sequence) gives CDR1 LNHNV and CDR2 YYDKDF. From V the trimming removes 3 bases and from J it removes 13 bases, while the gene matches leave 16 bases of the junction unaccounted for.